This T cell receptor (beta chain) originates from a study of monozygotic twins with inflammatory bowel disease. Findings and limits, study-wide: Support for any single strong IBD-associated signal or clonotype was not found. Healthy twins shared more clonotypes with others than IBD patients, most markedly active ones. Treatment differences in immunosuppression may have added variability to the repertoires of patients.

This CDR3 spans 13 amino acids. Germline values: CDR1 SGHTA, CDR2 FQGNSA. TCRdb processed the 5' RACE reads again and assigns one entry to each CDR3 protein, with no DNA. This sample's table has over 130,000 distinct CDR3 sequences. Researchers collected more than 2 ml of blood per donor. A note on this clonotype: Its antigen remains unidentified.

The chain joins TRBV7-2 to TRBJ2-1. Source material: blood. The clonotype originates from a human donor with ulcerative colitis or Crohn's disease, or a healthy co-twin of an affected twin (not recorded which). The CDR3 spells CASADPPNNEQFF.